What follows are 3 T cell receptor beta chains derived from one specimen sequenced in a study of blood T cells in healthy people across ages. It was with a sample-barcoded 5' primer and a J-beta primer mix that a second PCR of roughly 6 to 12 cycles was run. Using its own MiXCR run on the 5' RACE reads, TCRdb lists one record per CDR3 protein. Of approximately 800,000 distinct CDR3 sequences listed, roughly 34% were seen once; the top ten hold 10% to 15%. The sequencing sample was made of blood. Receptors originate from a man aged 18 to 29 in good health.

This chain uses TRBV9 with TRBJ1-2; D possibly corresponds to TRBD1 (6 bases). V was shortened by 3 bases and J by 5 bases, with 14 bases between the two germline ends. CDR3 length equals 14 residues. Germline V gene lookup returns CDR1 SGDLS and CDR2 YYNGEE. CDR3 amino acids: CASSEERGGYGYTF. The CDR3 nucleotides are TGTGCCAGCAGCGAGGAAAGGGGGGGTTATGGCTACACCTTC.

This clonotype was counted at least ten times. The chain employs TRBV12-3 or TRBV12-4 and TRBJ2-5, with 7 bases lining up with TRBD2. This CDR3 region has 13 residues. With 7 bases clipped from V and 1 base from J, the junction kept 3 bases outside the gene matches. This CDR3 reads CASNLAVQETQYF. The CDR3 region has the DNA TGTGCCAGCAATCTAGCGGTCCAAGAGACCCAGTACTTC.

This sequence joins TRBV4-3 and TRBJ1-2; D gene unclear. V was pared by 1 base and J by 2 bases, with 11 bases between. The CDR3 has 15 amino acids. Looked up from germline, CDR1 is LGHNA and CDR2 is YSLEER. CDR3 bases: TGCGCCAGCAGCCAAGTCTCCGGGTTAAACTATGGCTACACCTTC. Encoded protein: CASSQVSGLNYGYTF.